A selection of T cell receptor beta chains follows, all from one sample in a study of post-analysis software for immune sequencing data. TCRdb re-called the PCR reads with MiXCR, one entry per CDR3 protein. The sample holds about 200,000 distinct CDR3 sequences, around 30% seen once. The source material was blood. These receptors were taken from a girl between 2 and 17 years old with multiple sclerosis. Each CDR3 is given with its conserved first and last residue. A D gene is named only where the DNA matches it firmly. Rows give clone size only sometimes, using once, few, many, or a class for an expanded clone.

j_call: TRBJ2-7; clone_size: -; v_call: TRBV5-1; d_call: TRBD1; cdr3_aa: CASSLADRGYEQYF; cdr3_nt: TGCGCCAGCAGCTTGGCGGACAGGGGTTACGAGCAGTACTTC
j_call: TRBJ1-2; clone_size: many; v_call: TRBV20-1; d_call: -; cdr3_aa: CSASRDFEYGYTF; cdr3_nt: TGCAGTGCTAGTAGGGACTTCGAGTATGGCTACACCTTC
j_call: TRBJ2-5; clone_size: -; v_call: TRBV14; d_call: TRBD2; cdr3_aa: CASSHSSSGGEYKQYF; cdr3_nt: TGTGCCAGCAGCCATTCTTCTTCCGGGGGGGAATACAAGCAGTACTTC
j_call: TRBJ2-1; clone_size: -; v_call: TRBV5-1; d_call: TRBD2; cdr3_aa: CASSQTGLAGALNEQFF; cdr3_nt: TGCGCCAGCAGCCAAACGGGACTAGCGGGGGCCTTAAATGAGCAGTTCTTC
j_call: TRBJ2-5; clone_size: many; v_call: TRBV3-1; d_call: TRBD1; cdr3_aa: CASSQVDRDRETQYF; cdr3_nt: TGTGCCAGCAGCCAAGTCGACCGGGACAGAGAGACCCAGTACTTC
j_call: TRBJ1-5; clone_size: few; v_call: TRBV20-1; d_call: -; cdr3_aa: CSARSRYVSNQPQHF; cdr3_nt: TGCAGTGCTAGGTCGCGCTACGTTAGCAATCAGCCCCAGCATTTT
j_call: TRBJ2-2; clone_size: -; v_call: TRBV7-6; d_call: -; cdr3_aa: CASSLEAHGSDTGELFF; cdr3_nt: TGTGCCAGCAGCTTAGAAGCGCACGGATCAGACACCGGGGAGCTGTTTTTT
j_call: TRBJ1-5; clone_size: many; v_call: TRBV5-1; d_call: -; cdr3_aa: CASSLDSRNQPQHF; cdr3_nt: TGCGCCAGCAGCTTGGACAGCCGCAATCAGCCCCAGCATTTT
j_call: TRBJ2-7; clone_size: -; v_call: TRBV3-1; d_call: -; cdr3_aa: CASSPLTSTFSYERYF; cdr3_nt: TGTGCCAGCAGTCCCTTGACTTCAACTTTCTCCTACGAGCGGTACTTC
j_call: TRBJ2-2; clone_size: -; v_call: TRBV3-1; d_call: -; cdr3_aa: CASSLRGQNTGELFF; cdr3_nt: TGTGCCAGCAGCCTCCGGGGACAGAACACCGGGGAGCTGTTTTTT
j_call: TRBJ2-1; clone_size: -; v_call: TRBV6-2/TRBV6-3; d_call: -; cdr3_aa: CASSPPLFSEDEQFF; cdr3_nt: TGTGCCAGCAGCCCCCCGCTGTTCTCGGAGGATGAGCAGTTCTTC
j_call: TRBJ2-5; clone_size: many; v_call: TRBV6-5; d_call: TRBD2; cdr3_aa: CATSGRGETQYF; cdr3_nt: TGTGCCACAAGCGGGAGAGGAGAGACCCAGTACTTC
j_call: TRBJ2-7; clone_size: many; v_call: TRBV15; d_call: -; cdr3_aa: CATSREHSPAYGQYF; cdr3_nt: TGTGCCACCAGCAGAGAACATAGTCCAGCCTACGGGCAGTACTTC
j_call: TRBJ2-5; clone_size: many; v_call: TRBV2; d_call: -; cdr3_aa: CASSGDLQETQYF; cdr3_nt: TGTGCCAGCAGTGGTGACCTTCAAGAGACCCAGTACTTC
j_call: TRBJ2-1; clone_size: -; v_call: TRBV5-1; d_call: -; cdr3_aa: CASSPDPTGEQFF; cdr3_nt: TGCGCCAGCAGCCCGGACCCTACCGGGGAGCAGTTCTTC
j_call: TRBJ2-5; clone_size: many; v_call: TRBV5-1; d_call: TRBD1; cdr3_aa: CASSLGGLRDRQETQYF; cdr3_nt: TGCGCCAGCAGCTTGGGAGGCCTCCGGGACAGACAAGAGACCCAGTACTTC
j_call: TRBJ2-7; clone_size: -; v_call: TRBV28; d_call: -; cdr3_aa: CASSFGTGPLEQYF; cdr3_nt: TGTGCCAGCAGTTTCGGGACGGGGCCCCTCGAGCAGTACTTC
j_call: TRBJ1-5; clone_size: -; v_call: TRBV20-1; d_call: -; cdr3_aa: CSARDSASNQPQHF; cdr3_nt: TGCAGTGCTAGAGATTCCGCGAGCAATCAGCCCCAGCATTTT
j_call: TRBJ1-1; clone_size: -; v_call: TRBV12-5; d_call: -; cdr3_aa: CASGGGEHYTEVFF; cdr3_nt: TGTGCTAGTGGTGGGGGGGAACACTACACTGAAGTTTTCTTT
j_call: TRBJ1-5; clone_size: -; v_call: TRBV7-2; d_call: TRBD1; cdr3_aa: CASRSGTAAPQPQHF; cdr3_nt: TGTGCCAGCAGGTCCGGGACAGCCGCCCCTCAGCCCCAGCATTTT
j_call: TRBJ2-7; clone_size: -; v_call: TRBV20-1; d_call: TRBD1; cdr3_aa: CSAVAGTGTYEQYF; cdr3_nt: TGCAGTGCAGTAGCCGGGACAGGGACCTACGAGCAGTACTTC
j_call: TRBJ1-1; clone_size: -; v_call: TRBV20-1; d_call: TRBD1; cdr3_aa: CRGGVRGRLEAFF; cdr3_nt: TGCAGGGGGGGGGTCAGGGGGCGCCTGGAAGCTTTCTTT
j_call: TRBJ1-2; clone_size: many; v_call: TRBV20-1; d_call: -; cdr3_aa: CSAKTGTTAMEYGYTF; cdr3_nt: TGCAGTGCAAAGACCGGGACAACTGCCATGGAATATGGCTACACCTTC
j_call: TRBJ1-1; clone_size: -; v_call: TRBV29-1; d_call: -; cdr3_aa: CSALLHVYTEAFF; cdr3_nt: TGCAGCGCCCTCTTACATGTCTACACTGAAGCTTTCTTT
j_call: TRBJ1-5; clone_size: few; v_call: TRBV7-9; d_call: TRBD1; cdr3_aa: CASSVGTATNQPQHF; cdr3_nt: TGTGCCAGCAGCGTCGGGACAGCTACCAATCAGCCCCAGCATTTT
j_call: TRBJ1-3; clone_size: -; v_call: TRBV28; d_call: TRBD1; cdr3_aa: CASSQGPSSGTGPFPSGHTIYF; cdr3_nt: TGTGCCAGCAGTCAAGGGCCCTCTTCCGGGACAGGCCCTTTCCCGTCCGGGCACACCATATATTTT
j_call: TRBJ2-7; clone_size: many; v_call: TRBV6-5; d_call: TRBD2; cdr3_aa: CASSYVAGDYEQYF; cdr3_nt: TGTGCCAGCAGTTACGTGGCGGGGGACTACGAGCAGTACTTC
j_call: TRBJ2-7; clone_size: many; v_call: TRBV7-9; d_call: TRBD2; cdr3_aa: CASSLRTGLAVREQYF; cdr3_nt: TGTGCCAGCAGCTTAAGGACGGGACTAGCGGTACGCGAGCAGTACTTC
j_call: TRBJ2-1; clone_size: -; v_call: TRBV7-8; d_call: -; cdr3_aa: CASSGDSSSYNEQFF; cdr3_nt: TGTGCCAGCAGCGGCGACAGTTCATCCTACAATGAGCAGTTCTTC
j_call: TRBJ2-7; clone_size: -; v_call: TRBV2; d_call: TRBD2; cdr3_aa: CASRRGLAGGYNEQYF; cdr3_nt: TGTGCCAGCAGGAGGGGACTAGCGGGAGGTTACAATGAGCAGTACTTC
j_call: TRBJ2-3; clone_size: -; v_call: TRBV20-1; d_call: -; cdr3_aa: CSARRVGSTDTQYF; cdr3_nt: TGCAGTGCCCGTAGAGTGGGAAGCACAGATACGCAGTATTTT
j_call: TRBJ2-5; clone_size: few; v_call: TRBV21-1; d_call: -; cdr3_aa: CASGTGGRAQYF; cdr3_nt: TGTGCCAGCGGAACAGGGGGTAGGGCCCAGTACTTC
j_call: TRBJ2-7; clone_size: -; v_call: TRBV5-1; d_call: -; cdr3_aa: CASSLGPLFSYEQYF; cdr3_nt: TGCGCCAGCAGCTTGGGTCCGCTTTTCTCCTACGAGCAGTACTTC
j_call: TRBJ1-5; clone_size: few; v_call: TRBV7-2; d_call: -; cdr3_aa: CASSLDIRQPQHF; cdr3_nt: TGTGCCAGCAGCTTAGATATTCGTCAGCCCCAGCATTTT
j_call: TRBJ1-1; clone_size: -; v_call: TRBV5-1; d_call: TRBD1; cdr3_aa: CASSWDRVEWATEAFF; cdr3_nt: TGCGCCAGCAGCTGGGACAGGGTGGAGTGGGCCACTGAAGCTTTCTTT
j_call: TRBJ2-5; clone_size: -; v_call: TRBV12-3/TRBV12-4; d_call: TRBD2; cdr3_aa: CASRLAGLAETQYF; cdr3_nt: TGTGCCAGCAGGTTAGCGGGACTAGCTGAGACCCAGTACTTC
j_call: TRBJ1-5; clone_size: -; v_call: TRBV2; d_call: -; cdr3_aa: CASRPDGGSGNQPQHF; cdr3_nt: TGTGCCAGCAGACCAGATGGGGGATCCGGCAATCAGCCCCAGCATTTT
j_call: TRBJ1-1; clone_size: -; v_call: TRBV4-1; d_call: -; cdr3_aa: CASSQGGGPEAFF; cdr3_nt: TGCGCCAGCAGCCAAGGGGGTGGCCCTGAAGCTTTCTTT
j_call: TRBJ1-1; clone_size: few; v_call: TRBV7-2; d_call: -; cdr3_aa: CASSLVSGGPNTEAFF; cdr3_nt: TGTGCCAGCAGCTTAGTTTCGGGGGGTCCGAACACTGAAGCTTTCTTT
j_call: TRBJ2-3; clone_size: many; v_call: TRBV20-1; d_call: TRBD2; cdr3_aa: CSARIPKAGVEDTQYF; cdr3_nt: TGCAGTGCTAGGATCCCGAAGGCGGGAGTGGAAGATACGCAGTATTTT
j_call: TRBJ1-6; clone_size: many; v_call: TRBV29-1; d_call: TRBD1; cdr3_aa: CSVKTGQHNSPLHF; cdr3_nt: TGCAGCGTTAAAACGGGACAGCACAATTCACCCCTCCACTTT
j_call: TRBJ2-7; clone_size: few; v_call: TRBV6-1; d_call: -; cdr3_aa: CASSATGQLFYEQYF; cdr3_nt: TGTGCCAGCAGTGCCACGGGACAACTTTTCTACGAGCAGTACTTC